These 30 T cell receptor beta chains were all obtained from the same sample, sequenced in a study of molecular identifiers for immune sequencing clone quantification. TCRdb re-called the PCR reads with MiXCR, one entry per CDR3 protein. Here the sample spans approximately 320,000 distinct CDR3 sequences, 24% being singletons. Material for sequencing was naive CD8+ T cells from blood, with Jurkat cell RNA spiked in. Subset defined: FACS-sorted CD8+CD4-CCR7+CD45RA+ naive T cells. These receptors were taken from a human donor in good health. Some libraries in this study had Jurkat cell RNA spiked in.

This clonotype was seen a few times. The CDR3 does not end in the conserved phenylalanine or tryptophan, so this is likely a read error. CDR3 sequence reads: CASSQDRGPYYEQYL. The CDR3 DNA follows: TGCGCCAGCAGCCAAGATCGAGGACCCTACTACGAGCAGTACCTC. The chain combines TRBV4-3 with TRBJ2-7; D is ambiguous. V gave up 0 bases and J gave up 3 bases, with 12 bases separating them. The germline V gene has CDR1 LGHNA and CDR2 YSLEER. The CDR3 totals 15 residues.

Note on this clonotype: A much larger clone differs by one base, so this may be a read error. The rearrangement joins TRBV19 to TRBJ2-5; unclear D gene. CDR3 length: 15 residues. With 3 bases removed from V and 5 bases from J, the gap between germline ends came to 16 bases. Per the germline V gene, CDR1 is LNHDA and CDR2 is SQIVND (reference sequence). CDR3 nucleotide sequence: TGTGCCAGTAGTATTTTCGGGCCTAGTGTCGAGACCCAGTACTTC. As protein: CASSIFGPSVETQYF.

This clonotype was counted ten times or more. V and J are TRBV9 and TRBJ2-5; 10 bases match TRBD2. Germline lookup yields CDR1 SGDLS and CDR2 YYNGEE. The length of the CDR3 is 15 residues. V shed 0 bases and J 5 bases; nucleotides not matched to a gene: 4. The CDR3 region is CASSVEAGGPETQYF. CDR3 coding DNA: TGTGCCAGCAGCGTAGAAGCGGGGGGGCCTGAGACCCAGTACTTC.

The table lists this clonotype with a few counts. Given the absence of the conserved phenylalanine or tryptophan at the CDR3 end, a read error is likely. Because the CDR3's place on the DNA is in doubt, the DNA is left out and the CDR3 is given as listed by TCRdb. The rearrangement links TRBV3-1 to TRBJ1-1. Germline lookup yields CDR1 LGHDT and CDR2 YNNKEL (reference sequence). Inclusive of both ends, the CDR3 amounts to 12 amino acids. CDR3 in amino acids: CASSQDGVFLII.

The chain has TRBV27 and TRBJ1-1, with D possibly being TRBD1 (5 bases). Germline values: CDR1 MNHEY, CDR2 SMNVEV (reference sequence). Trimming stripped 6 bases from V and 0 bases from J, with 11 bases between. The CDR3 contains 14 residues. CDR3 sequence: CASRTDAMNTEAFF. The CDR3 bases are TGTGCCAGCAGGACAGATGCAATGAACACTGAAGCTTTCTTT.

The V and J genes are TRBV19 and TRBJ2-2; a weak D match, TRBD1 (6 bases). V was cut by 5 bases and J by 5 bases, with 9 bases left in between. The germline CDR1 and CDR2 sequences are LNHDA and SQIVND (reference sequence). This CDR3 comprises 13 residues. The CDR3 reads CASSVRGTGELFF. The CDR3 DNA sequence: TGTGCCAGTAGTGTCAGGGGAACCGGGGAGCTGTTTTTT.

The chain joins TRBV4-3 to TRBJ2-7; 10 bases align to TRBD2. CDR3 size: 18 residues. The junction had 13 bases not matched to a gene; V was cut back by 2 bases and J by 3 bases. Germline V gene sequence: CDR1 LGHNA, CDR2 YSLEER. CDR3 in amino acids: CASSQSWTSGMGSYEQYF. The CDR3 bases are TGCGCCAGCAGCCAATCTTGGACTAGCGGTATGGGTAGCTACGAGCAGTACTTC.

This clonotype occurred a few times. V is TRBV9 and J is TRBJ2-7; no clear D. The CDR3 covers 13 residues. V was shortened by 4 bases and J by 4 bases, with 12 bases between the two germline ends. Per germline, CDR1 SGDLS and CDR2 YYNGEE. Here the CDR3 reads CASSPRSLYEQYF. Here the CDR3 DNA reads TGTGCCAGCAGCCCCCGCTCTCTGTACGAGCAGTACTTC.

This clonotype was counted between two and nine times. The V gene is TRBV27, the J gene TRBJ2-5; a possible D gene is TRBD1 (5 bases). V was cut by 3 bases and J by 2 bases, with 16 bases left in between. Germline values: CDR1 MNHEY, CDR2 SMNVEV (reference sequence). The CDR3 covers 16 residues. The CDR3 is CASSFRAPSGQETQYF. CDR3 DNA: TGTGCCAGCAGTTTCCGGGCCCCCTCAGGGCAAGAGACCCAGTACTTC.

Note on this clonotype: This may stem from a read error, because a much larger clone lies one nucleotide away. This sequence joins TRBV29-1 and TRBJ1-2; no definite D call. Germline assignment: CDR1 SQVTM and CDR2 ANQGSEA. CDR3 length: 12 amino acids. As DNA, the CDR3 is TGCAGCGTTGGCCCCCTGAGCCGTGGCAACACCTTC. Translating it yields CSVGPLSRGNTF.

The table lists this clonotype with many counts. The rearrangement joins TRBV5-4 to TRBJ2-2; D gene ambiguous. From germline, CDR1 is SGHNT and CDR2 YYREEE (reference sequence). The CDR3 loop spans 14 amino acids. V was shortened by 4 bases and J by 6 bases, with 13 bases between the two germline ends. The CDR3 nucleotides read TGTGCCAGCAGCGAGGACCTGGCCGCCGGGGAGCTGTTTTTT. This sequence encodes CASSEDLAAGELFF.

A note on this clonotype: A much larger clone lies one base from this, so it may be a read error. The J gene is TRBJ2-2, the V gene TRBV6-5; D is perhaps TRBD2 (5 bases). This CDR3 region has 12 residues. Germline V gene data show CDR1 as MNHEY and CDR2 as SVGAGI. For the CDR3, the DNA is TGTGCCTGCAGCCCCCGGGGCGGGGAGCTGTTTTTT. Encoded protein: CACSPRGGELFF.

V is TRBV23-1 and J is TRBJ1-1, with a possible D match to TRBD1 (6 bases). TRBV23-1 is placed among ORFs of uncertain function. Trimming stripped 8 bases from V and 4 bases from J, with 35 bases between. The CDR3 covers 20 residues. The CDR3 DNA reads TGCGCCAGCGGCCACGCCGAGTCAGGGTGTTTAATTAGAGGGGGCACTGAAGCTTTCTTT. Translated, it gives CASGHAESGCLIRGGTEAFF.

This chain connects TRBV11-3 to TRBJ2-7; 9 positions agree with TRBD1. Unmatched junction bases numbered 6, after V lost 5 bases and J lost 4 bases. The CDR3 is made up of 14 amino acids. CDR1 is SGHNT, CDR2 YENEEA, per germline. The CDR3 nucleotides read TGTGCCAGCAGCAAGCGGACAGGGGCGTACGAGCAGTACTTC. Translating gives CASSKRTGAYEQYF.

This clonotype was picked up a small number of times. This chain joins TRBV13 and TRBJ1-4; D gene uncertain. Germline V gene lookup returns CDR1 PRHDT and CDR2 FYEKMQ (reference sequence). V shed 5 bases and J shed 8 bases, with 18 bases lying between them. The CDR3 is made up of 15 amino acids. The CDR3 nucleotides read TGTGCCAGCAGCGAGGCCGCTGGACTAAGGGAAAAACTGTTTTTT. Translated: CASSEAAGLREKLFF.

This clonotype has at least ten counts. The rearrangement joins TRBV4-1 to TRBJ2-3; possible D gene TRBD2, 5 bases. Germline V gene lookup returns CDR1 MGHRA and CDR2 YSYEKL. The CDR3 has 14 residues. Trimming pared 4 bases from V and 0 bases from J, leaving 8 bases between. The CDR3 sequence is CASSPRTSTDTQYF. CDR3 nucleotide sequence: TGCGCCAGCAGCCCGCGGACTAGCACAGATACGCAGTATTTT.

This clonotype showed up many times. The rearrangement uses TRBV4-3 and TRBJ2-7; D not resolved. Germline V gives CDR1 LGHNA, CDR2 YSLEER. V lost 0 bases, J lost 3 bases, and 6 bases lay in between. This CDR3 is 13 amino acids long. The CDR3 sequence: CASSQERNYEQYF. The CDR3, as DNA: TGCGCCAGCAGCCAAGAGAGGAACTACGAGCAGTACTTC.

This clonotype was recorded many times. CDR3 in amino acids: CASSLSLNQETQYF. The CDR3 DNA reads as TGTGCCAGCAGTTTAAGCCTAAACCAAGAGACCCAGTACTTC. The J gene is TRBJ2-5, the V gene TRBV28; D remains unclear. CDR1 MDHEN and CDR2 SYDVKM come from the germline V gene. The V gene lost 2 bases and the J gene lost 0 bases, with 7 bases spanning the gap. The CDR3 extends over 14 amino acids.

The chain is built from TRBV4-2 and TRBJ2-7, with a possible D match to TRBD2 (5 bases). Per germline, CDR1 LGHNA and CDR2 YNFKEQ. V gave up 3 bases and J gave up 2 bases, with 14 bases separating them. CDR3 length: 15 amino acids. The DNA for the CDR3 is TGTGCCAGCAGCCAGTTCGAGGGCAGAGCCTACGAGCAGTACTTC. This translates into CASSQFEGRAYEQYF.

The table lists this clonotype with a few counts. CDR3 DNA sequence: TGTGCCAGCAGCGTAGAAGGGAGAGGGACTGAAGCTTTCTTT. Its protein product is CASSVEGRGTEAFF. The chain carries TRBV9 and TRBJ1-1, with no clear D. This CDR3 has 14 amino acids. Germline-derived CDR1 and CDR2 are SGDLS and YYNGEE. Trimming pared 0 bases from V and 5 bases from J, leaving 11 bases between.

The chain joins TRBV5-1 to TRBJ2-7, with 10 bases fitting TRBD1. V lost 2 bases and J lost 5; bases outside the gene matches: 13. The length of the CDR3 is 17 residues. The germline V gene encodes CDR1 SGHRS and CDR2 YFSETQ. The CDR3 DNA reads as TGCGCCAGCAGCTTACAGCATTTCGGACAGGGGGACGACGAGCAGTACTTC. Its protein is CASSLQHFGQGDDEQYF.

This clonotype was recorded a few times. This sequence joins TRBV29-1 and TRBJ2-1, with D tentatively TRBD1 (6 bases). Germline CDR1 reads SQVTM; CDR2 reads ANQGSEA. The length of the CDR3 is 11 residues. V was shortened by 4 bases and J by 15 bases, with 16 bases between the two germline ends. The CDR3 DNA reads TGCAGCGTTGTCCAGGGGCAGAGCTCGTTCTTC. This encodes CSVVQGQSSFF.

The chain employs TRBV12-3 or TRBV12-4 and TRBJ2-5; D is uncertain. The CDR3 spans 17 residues. The V gene lost 6 bases and the J gene lost 4 bases, with 24 bases spanning the gap. CDR3 sequence reads: CASRTPGRRSKGETQYF. DNA of the CDR3: TGTGCCAGCAGGACTCCGGGCCGGAGAAGTAAAGGAGAGACCCAGTACTTC.

The rearrangement joins TRBV28 to TRBJ2-2; D tentatively fits TRBD1 or TRBD2 (5 bases each). Germline loops: CDR1 MDHEN, CDR2 SYDVKM. V gave up 5 bases and J gave up 0 bases, with 16 bases separating them. This CDR3 has 17 amino acids. The CDR3 protein is CASSLGTQETNTGELFF. The DNA of the CDR3 is TGTGCCAGCAGTCTAGGGACCCAGGAAACGAACACCGGGGAGCTGTTTTTT.

The chain recombines TRBV28 with TRBJ2-5; maybe TRBD1 (5 bases). From germline, CDR1 is MDHEN and CDR2 SYDVKM. Trimming stripped 3 bases from V and 1 base from J, with 9 bases between. The CDR3 totals 14 residues. The CDR3 loop reads CASSLSGIQETQYF. The CDR3 region has the DNA TGTGCCAGCAGTTTGTCAGGGATCCAAGAGACCCAGTACTTC.

As regards this clonotype: Since a much larger clone is just one base distant, this may be a read error. Since no conserved phenylalanine or tryptophan closes the CDR3, a read error is the likely cause. The rearrangement uses TRBV28 and TRBJ2-2; D unclear. Deletions cut 5 bases from V and 5 bases from J, with 9 bases between. Looked up from germline, CDR1 is MDHEN and CDR2 is SYDVKM. The CDR3 length is 13 residues. CDR3 bases: TGTGCCAGCAGTCCTACCTTGACCGGGGAGCTGTTTTAT. Residues: CASSPTLTGELFY.

This clonotype was counted between two and nine times. J is TRBJ1-2 and V is TRBV27, with D possibly being TRBD1 (6 bases). Germline V lookup: CDR1 MNHEY, CDR2 SMNVEV (reference sequence). There are 15 residues in the CDR3. V lost 5 bases and J 1 base, leaving 14 bases between the germline ends. The CDR3 spells CASSPRGGGNYGYTF. For the CDR3, the DNA is TGTGCCAGCAGTCCAAGGGGGGGTGGTAACTATGGCTACACCTTC.

As concerns this clonotype: Compared with germline, one end of the junction differs, possibly owing to a read error. J is TRBJ2-3 and V is TRBV20-1; D gene uncertain. The CDR3 loop spans 17 amino acids. Per germline, CDR1 DFQATT and CDR2 SNEGSKA (reference sequence). CDR3 nucleotide sequence: TGCGGTGCTAGTGGCTTTTATGGCGATGTCCCCTCGTTCGCGCAGTATTTT. Translated: CGASGFYGDVPSFAQYF.

This clonotype was recorded at least ten times. This chain links TRBV5-1 with TRBJ1-2; D is perhaps TRBD1 (5 bases). This CDR3 spans 13 amino acids. The V end was cut by 0 bases, the J end by 3 bases, with 6 bases between. The germline V gene encodes CDR1 SGHRS and CDR2 YFSETQ. The CDR3: CASSLEGDYGYTF. CDR3 in DNA: TGCGCCAGCAGCTTGGAAGGGGACTATGGCTACACCTTC.

The chain is built from TRBV4-2 and TRBJ2-1; D possibly corresponds to TRBD2 (6 bases). This CDR3 has 15 residues. The germline V gene has CDR1 LGHNA and CDR2 YNFKEQ. The ends were cut back, 4 bases at V and 4 bases at J, with 14 bases in the middle. The CDR3 DNA follows: TGTGCCAGCAGCCCAAGTCTAGCGACTTACAATGAGCAGTTCTTC. As protein: CASSPSLATYNEQFF.